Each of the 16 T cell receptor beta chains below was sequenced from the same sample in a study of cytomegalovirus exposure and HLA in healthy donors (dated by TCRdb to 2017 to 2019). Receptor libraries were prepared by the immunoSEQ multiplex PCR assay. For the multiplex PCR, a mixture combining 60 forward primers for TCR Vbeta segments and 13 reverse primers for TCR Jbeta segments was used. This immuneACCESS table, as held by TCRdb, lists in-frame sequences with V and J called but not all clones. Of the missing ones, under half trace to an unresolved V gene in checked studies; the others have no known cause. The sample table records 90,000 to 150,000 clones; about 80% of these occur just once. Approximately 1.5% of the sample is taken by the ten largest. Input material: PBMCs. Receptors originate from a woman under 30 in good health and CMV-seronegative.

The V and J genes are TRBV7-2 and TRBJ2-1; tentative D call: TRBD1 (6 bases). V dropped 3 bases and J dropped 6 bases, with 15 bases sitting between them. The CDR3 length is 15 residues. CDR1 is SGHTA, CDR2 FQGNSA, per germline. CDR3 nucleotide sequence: TGTGCCAGCAGCTTTGTCAGGGGTGGGGCCAATGAGCAGTTCTTC. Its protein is CASSFVRGGANEQFF.

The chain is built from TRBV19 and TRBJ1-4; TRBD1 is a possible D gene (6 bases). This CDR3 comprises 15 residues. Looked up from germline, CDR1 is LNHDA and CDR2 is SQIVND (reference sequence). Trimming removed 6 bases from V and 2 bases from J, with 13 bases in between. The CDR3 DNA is TGTGCCAGTAGGCAGGGGTGGTTTACTAATGAAAAACTGTTTTTT. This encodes CASRQGWFTNEKLFF. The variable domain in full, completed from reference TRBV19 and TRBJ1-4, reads DGGITQSPKYLFRKEGQNVTLSCEQNLNHDAMYWYRQDPGQGLRLIYYSQIVNDFQKGDIAEGYSVSREKKESFPLTVTSAQKNPTAFYLCASRQGWFTNEKLFFGSGTQLSVL.

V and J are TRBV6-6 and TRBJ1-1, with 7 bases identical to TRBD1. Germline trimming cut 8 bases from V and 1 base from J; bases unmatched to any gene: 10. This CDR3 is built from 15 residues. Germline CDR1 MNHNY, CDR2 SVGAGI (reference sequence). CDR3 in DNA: TGTGCCAGCGTTAAGGGGACAGCGAGGAACACTGAAGCTTTCTTT. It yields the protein CASVKGTARNTEAFF.

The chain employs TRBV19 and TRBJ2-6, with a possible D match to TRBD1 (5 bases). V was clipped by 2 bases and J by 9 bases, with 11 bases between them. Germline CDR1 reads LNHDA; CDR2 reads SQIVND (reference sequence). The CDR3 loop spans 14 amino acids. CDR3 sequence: CASSIRTSFNVLTF. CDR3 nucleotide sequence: TGTGCCAGTAGTATACGGACATCCTTCAACGTCCTGACTTTC.

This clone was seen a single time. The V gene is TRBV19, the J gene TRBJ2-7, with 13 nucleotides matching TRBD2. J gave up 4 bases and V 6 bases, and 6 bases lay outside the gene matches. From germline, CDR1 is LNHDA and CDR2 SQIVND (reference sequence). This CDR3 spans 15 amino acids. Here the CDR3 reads CASSFRTSGGYEQYF. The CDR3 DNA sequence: TGTGCCAGTAGCTTTCGGACTAGCGGGGGTTACGAGCAGTACTTC.

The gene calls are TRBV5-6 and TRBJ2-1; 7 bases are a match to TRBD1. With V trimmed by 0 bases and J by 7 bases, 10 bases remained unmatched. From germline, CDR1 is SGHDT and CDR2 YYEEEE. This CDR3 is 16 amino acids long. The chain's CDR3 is CASSLGPGGGWNEQFF. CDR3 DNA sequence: TGTGCCAGCAGCTTGGGGCCAGGGGGTGGTTGGAATGAGCAGTTCTTC.

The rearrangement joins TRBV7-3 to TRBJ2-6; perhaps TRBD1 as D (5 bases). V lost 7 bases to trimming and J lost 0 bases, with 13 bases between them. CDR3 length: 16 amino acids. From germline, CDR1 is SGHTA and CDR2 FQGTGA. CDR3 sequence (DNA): TGTGCCAGCACCCCGACAGTCCTCTCTGGGGCCAACGTCCTGACTTTC. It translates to CASTPTVLSGANVLTF. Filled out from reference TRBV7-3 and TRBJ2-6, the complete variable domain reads GAGVSQTPSNKVTEKGKYVELRCDPISGHTALYWYRQSLGQGPEFLIYFQGTGAADDSGLPNDRFFAVRPEGSVSTLKIQRTERGDSAVYLCASTPTVLSGANVLTFGAGSRLTVL.

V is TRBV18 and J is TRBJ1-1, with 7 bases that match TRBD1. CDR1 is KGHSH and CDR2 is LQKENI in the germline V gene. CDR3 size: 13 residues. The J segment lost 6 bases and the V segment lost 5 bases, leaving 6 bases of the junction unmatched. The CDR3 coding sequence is TGTGCCAGCTCAGATTGGACAGGCTCTGAAGCTTTCTTT. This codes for CASSDWTGSEAFF.

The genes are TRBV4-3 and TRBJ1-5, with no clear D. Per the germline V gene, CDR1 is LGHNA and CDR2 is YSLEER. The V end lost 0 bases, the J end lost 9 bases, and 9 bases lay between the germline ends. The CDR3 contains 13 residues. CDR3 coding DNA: TGCGCCAGCAGCCAAGACAGCGTGGGGCCCCAGCATTTT. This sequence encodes CASSQDSVGPQHF.

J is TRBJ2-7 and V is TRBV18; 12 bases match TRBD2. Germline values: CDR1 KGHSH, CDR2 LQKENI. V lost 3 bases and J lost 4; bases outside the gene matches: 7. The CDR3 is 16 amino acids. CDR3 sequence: CASSPQGLAGTYEQYF. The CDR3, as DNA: TGTGCCAGCTCACCGCAAGGACTAGCGGGGACGTACGAGCAGTACTTC.

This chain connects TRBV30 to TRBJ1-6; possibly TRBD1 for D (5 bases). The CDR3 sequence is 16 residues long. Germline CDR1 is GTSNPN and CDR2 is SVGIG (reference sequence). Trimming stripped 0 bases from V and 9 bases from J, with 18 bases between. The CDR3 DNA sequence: TGTGCCTGGAGTGTACGGGTGGAGGGGAAGCTTTCACCCCTCCACTTT. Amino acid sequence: CAWSVRVEGKLSPLHF.

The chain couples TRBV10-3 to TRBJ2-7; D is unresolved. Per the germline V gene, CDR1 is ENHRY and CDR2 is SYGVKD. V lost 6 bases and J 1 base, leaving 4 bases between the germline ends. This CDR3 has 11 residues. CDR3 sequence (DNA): TGTGCCATCAGCGGTTCCTACGAGCAGTACTTC. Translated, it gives CAISGSYEQYF.

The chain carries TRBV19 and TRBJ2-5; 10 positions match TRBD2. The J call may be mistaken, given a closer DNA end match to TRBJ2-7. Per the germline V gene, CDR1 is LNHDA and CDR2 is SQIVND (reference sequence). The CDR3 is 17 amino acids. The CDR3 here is CASSTGLASMGPYEQYF. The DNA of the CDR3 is TGTGCCAGTAGTACGGGACTAGCGTCGATGGGGCCGTACGAGCAGTACTTC.

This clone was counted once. The CDR3 nucleotides are TGTGCCAGCAGCCCCAGGTCCGGGGTCTCCTACAATGAGCAGTTCTTC. It codes for CASSPRSGVSYNEQFF. V and J are TRBV11-2 and TRBJ2-1, with D possibly being TRBD2 (5 bases). V was trimmed by 5 bases and J by 0 bases, leaving 14 bases between them. Germline V gene data show CDR1 as SGHAT and CDR2 as FQNNGV. The CDR3 length is 16 residues.

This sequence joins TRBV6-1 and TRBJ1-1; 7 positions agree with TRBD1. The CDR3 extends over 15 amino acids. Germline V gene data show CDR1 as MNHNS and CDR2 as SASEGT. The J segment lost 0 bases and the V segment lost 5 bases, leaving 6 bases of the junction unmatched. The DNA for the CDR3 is TGTGCCAGCAGTACTGACAGGGCCCTGAACACTGAAGCTTTCTTT. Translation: CASSTDRALNTEAFF.

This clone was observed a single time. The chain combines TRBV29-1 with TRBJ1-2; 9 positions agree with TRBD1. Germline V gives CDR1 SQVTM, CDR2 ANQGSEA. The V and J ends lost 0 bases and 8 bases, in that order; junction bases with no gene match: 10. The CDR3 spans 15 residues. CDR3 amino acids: CSVEEPKGQGLGYTF. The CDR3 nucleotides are TGCAGCGTTGAAGAGCCAAAGGGACAGGGTTTGGGCTACACCTTC.